This TCR delta chain stems from a study of gamma-delta T cells after stem cell transplantation. This clone has only a few counts. CDR1 is TSWWSYY, CDR2 QGS, per germline. V gave up 3 bases and J gave up 0 bases, with 44 bases separating them. The CDR3 extends over 27 amino acids. TCRdb reran clone calling via CATT on the RT-PCR reads. The sample holds about 3,500 delta-chain clones; around an eighth are singletons and the top ten take 3%. Sequences were obtained from gamma-delta T cells. The V gene is TRDV1, the J gene TRDJ2, with D perhaps TRDD2 (8 bases). The source is a human donor. It is not recorded whose cells these are; they may come from a transplant donor. CDR3 residues: CALGDSSYLTLGDYSKCDNPLTAQLFF. The CDR3 DNA reads TGTGCTCTTGGGGATTCTTCCTACCTAACTTTGGGGGACTACAGCAAATGTGATAATCCTTTGACAGCACAACTCTTCTTT.